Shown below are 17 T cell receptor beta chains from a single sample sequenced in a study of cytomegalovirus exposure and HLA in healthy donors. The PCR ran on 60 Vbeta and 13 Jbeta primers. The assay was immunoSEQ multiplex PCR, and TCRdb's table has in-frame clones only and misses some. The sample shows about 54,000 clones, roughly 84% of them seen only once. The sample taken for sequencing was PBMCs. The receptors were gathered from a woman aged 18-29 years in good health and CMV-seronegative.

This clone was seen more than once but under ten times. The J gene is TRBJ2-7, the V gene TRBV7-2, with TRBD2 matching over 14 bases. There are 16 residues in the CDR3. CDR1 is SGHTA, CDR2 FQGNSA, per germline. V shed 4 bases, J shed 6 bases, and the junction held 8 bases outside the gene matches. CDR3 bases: TGTGCCAGCAGCTCCGGACTAGCGGGAGGCCAGGGCGAGCAGTACTTC. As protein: CASSSGLAGGQGEQYF.

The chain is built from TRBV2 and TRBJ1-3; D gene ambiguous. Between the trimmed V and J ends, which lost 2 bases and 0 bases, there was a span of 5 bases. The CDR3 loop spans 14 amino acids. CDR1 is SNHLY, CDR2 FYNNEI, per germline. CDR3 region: CASSELSSGNTIYF. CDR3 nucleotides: TGTGCCAGCAGTGAACTGAGCTCTGGAAACACCATATATTTT.

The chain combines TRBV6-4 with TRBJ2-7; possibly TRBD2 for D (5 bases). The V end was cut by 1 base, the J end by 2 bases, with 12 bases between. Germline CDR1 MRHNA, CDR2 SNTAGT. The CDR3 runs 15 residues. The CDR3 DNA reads TGTGCCAGCAGTGACTGGGCCCGGAGGCCCTACGAGCAGTACTTC. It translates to CASSDWARRPYEQYF.

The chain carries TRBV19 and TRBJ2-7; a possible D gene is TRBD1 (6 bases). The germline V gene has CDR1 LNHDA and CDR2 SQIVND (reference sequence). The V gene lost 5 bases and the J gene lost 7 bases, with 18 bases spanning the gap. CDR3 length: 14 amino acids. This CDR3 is CASSQQGGRWEQYF. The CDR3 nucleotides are TGTGCCAGTAGTCAACAGGGTGGGCGGTGGGAGCAGTACTTC.

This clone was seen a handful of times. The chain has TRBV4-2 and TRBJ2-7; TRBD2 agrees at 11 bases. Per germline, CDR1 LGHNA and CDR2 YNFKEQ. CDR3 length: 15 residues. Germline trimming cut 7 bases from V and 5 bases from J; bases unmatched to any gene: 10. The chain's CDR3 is CASTATSGSSDEQYF. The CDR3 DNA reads TGTGCCAGCACCGCTACTAGCGGGAGTTCCGACGAGCAGTACTTC.

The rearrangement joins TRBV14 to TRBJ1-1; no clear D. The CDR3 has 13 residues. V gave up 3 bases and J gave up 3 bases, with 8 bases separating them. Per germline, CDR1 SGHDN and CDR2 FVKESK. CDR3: CASSHGMDTEAFF. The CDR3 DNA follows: TGTGCCAGCAGCCACGGGATGGACACTGAAGCTTTCTTT.

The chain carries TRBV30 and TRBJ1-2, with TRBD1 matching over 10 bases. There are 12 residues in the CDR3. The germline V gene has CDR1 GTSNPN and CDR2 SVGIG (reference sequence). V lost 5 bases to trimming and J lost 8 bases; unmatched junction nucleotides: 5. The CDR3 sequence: CAWRQGAEGYTF. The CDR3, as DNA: TGTGCCTGGCGACAGGGGGCGGAGGGCTACACCTTC.

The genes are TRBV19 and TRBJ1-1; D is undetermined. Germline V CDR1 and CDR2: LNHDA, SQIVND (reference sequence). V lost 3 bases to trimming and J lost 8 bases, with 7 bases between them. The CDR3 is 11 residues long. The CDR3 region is CASSIWREAFF. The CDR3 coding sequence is TGTGCCAGTAGTATCTGGAGGGAAGCTTTCTTT.

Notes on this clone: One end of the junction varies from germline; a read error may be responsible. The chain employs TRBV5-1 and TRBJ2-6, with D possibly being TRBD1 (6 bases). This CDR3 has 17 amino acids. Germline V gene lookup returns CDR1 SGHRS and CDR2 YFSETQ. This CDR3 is CASSLRGTFSGANGLTF. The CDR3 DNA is TGCGCCAGCAGCTTGAGGGGGACCTTCTCTGGGGCCAACGGCCTGACTTTC.

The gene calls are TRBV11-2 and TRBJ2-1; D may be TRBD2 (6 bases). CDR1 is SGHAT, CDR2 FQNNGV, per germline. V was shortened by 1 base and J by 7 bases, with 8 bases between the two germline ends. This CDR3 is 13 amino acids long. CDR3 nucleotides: TGTGCCAGCAGCTTAGGACTAGAAAATGAGCAGTTCTTC. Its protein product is CASSLGLENEQFF.

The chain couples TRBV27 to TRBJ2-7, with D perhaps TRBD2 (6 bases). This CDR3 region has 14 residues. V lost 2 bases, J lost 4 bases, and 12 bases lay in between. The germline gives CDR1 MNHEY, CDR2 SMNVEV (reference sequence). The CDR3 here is CASSLRGRGYEQYF. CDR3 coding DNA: TGTGCCAGCAGTTTACGGGGGAGAGGGTACGAGCAGTACTTC.

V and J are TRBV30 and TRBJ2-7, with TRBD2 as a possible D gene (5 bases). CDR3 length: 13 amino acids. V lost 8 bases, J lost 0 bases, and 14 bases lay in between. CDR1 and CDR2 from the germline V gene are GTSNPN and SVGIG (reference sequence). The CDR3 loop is CARKADSSYEQYF. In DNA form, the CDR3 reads TGTGCCCGAAAAGCGGACTCCTCCTACGAGCAGTACTTC.

CDR3 DNA: TGTGCCAGTAGTATCGGTGGGGCGGGGATTGAAGCTTTCTTT. This encodes CASSIGGAGIEAFF. This sequence joins TRBV19 and TRBJ1-1; D possibly corresponds to TRBD1 (5 bases). Germline V CDR1 and CDR2: LNHDA, SQIVND (reference sequence). CDR3 length: 14 amino acids. The germline V and J ends were trimmed by 3 bases and 7 bases, with 15 bases remaining between them. The full variable domain, in which reference TRBV19 and TRBJ1-1 provide the parts outside the CDR3, is DGGITQSPKYLFRKEGQNVTLSCEQNLNHDAMYWYRQDPGQGLRLIYYSQIVNDFQKGDIAEGYSVSREKKESFPLTVTSAQKNPTAFYLCASSIGGAGIEAFFGQGTRLTVV.

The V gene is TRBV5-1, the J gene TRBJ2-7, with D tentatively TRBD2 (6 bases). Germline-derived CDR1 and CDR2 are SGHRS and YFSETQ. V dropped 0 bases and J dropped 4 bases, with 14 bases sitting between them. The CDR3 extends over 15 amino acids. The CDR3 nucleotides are TGCGCCAGCAGCTTGGGAGCTGCGGGACCGTACGAGCAGTACTTC. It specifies CASSLGAAGPYEQYF.

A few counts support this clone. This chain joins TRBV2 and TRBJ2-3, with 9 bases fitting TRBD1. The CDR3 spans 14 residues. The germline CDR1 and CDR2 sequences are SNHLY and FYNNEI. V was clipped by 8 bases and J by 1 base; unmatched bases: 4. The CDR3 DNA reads TGTGCCAGCCACACAGGGGGCGGCACAGATACGCAGTATTTT. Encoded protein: CASHTGGGTDTQYF.

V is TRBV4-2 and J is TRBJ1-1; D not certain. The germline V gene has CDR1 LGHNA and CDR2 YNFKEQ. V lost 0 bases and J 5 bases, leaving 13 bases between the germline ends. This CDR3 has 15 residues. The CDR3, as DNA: TGTGCCAGCAGCCAAGATTCCGGCGGGGATACTGAAGCTTTCTTT. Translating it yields CASSQDSGGDTEAFF.

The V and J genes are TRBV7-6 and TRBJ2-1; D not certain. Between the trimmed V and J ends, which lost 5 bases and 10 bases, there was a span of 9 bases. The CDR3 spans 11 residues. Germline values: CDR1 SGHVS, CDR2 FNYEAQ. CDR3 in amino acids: CASSPGGEQFF. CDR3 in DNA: TGTGCCAGCAGCCCCGGCGGAGAGCAGTTCTTC.